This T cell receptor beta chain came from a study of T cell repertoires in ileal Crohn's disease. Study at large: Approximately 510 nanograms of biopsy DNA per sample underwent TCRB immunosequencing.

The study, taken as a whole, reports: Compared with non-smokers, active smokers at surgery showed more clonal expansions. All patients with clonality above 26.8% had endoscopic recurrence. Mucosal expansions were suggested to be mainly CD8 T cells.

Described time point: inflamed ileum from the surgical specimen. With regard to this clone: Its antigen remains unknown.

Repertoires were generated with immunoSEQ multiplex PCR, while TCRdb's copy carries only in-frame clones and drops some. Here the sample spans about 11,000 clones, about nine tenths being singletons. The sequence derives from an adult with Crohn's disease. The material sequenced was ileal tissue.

CDR3 protein: CASSMEAGMNTGELFF. Written as DNA, the CDR3 is TGTGCCAGCAGCATGGAGGCGGGGATGAACACCGGGGAGCTGTTTTTT. The chain employs TRBV5-5 and TRBJ2-2; D possibly corresponds to TRBD2 (6 bases). The CDR3 contains 16 residues. V lost 4 bases, J lost 1 base, and 14 bases lay in between. Germline V gives CDR1 SGHKS, CDR2 YYEKEE (reference sequence). The full variable domain, rest sourced from reference TRBV5-5 and TRBJ2-2, is DAGVTQSPTHLIKTRGQQVTLRCSPISGHKSVSWYQQVLGQGPQFIFQYYEKEERGRGNFPDRFSARQFPNYSSELNVNALLLGDSALYLCASSMEAGMNTGELFFGEGSRLTVL.